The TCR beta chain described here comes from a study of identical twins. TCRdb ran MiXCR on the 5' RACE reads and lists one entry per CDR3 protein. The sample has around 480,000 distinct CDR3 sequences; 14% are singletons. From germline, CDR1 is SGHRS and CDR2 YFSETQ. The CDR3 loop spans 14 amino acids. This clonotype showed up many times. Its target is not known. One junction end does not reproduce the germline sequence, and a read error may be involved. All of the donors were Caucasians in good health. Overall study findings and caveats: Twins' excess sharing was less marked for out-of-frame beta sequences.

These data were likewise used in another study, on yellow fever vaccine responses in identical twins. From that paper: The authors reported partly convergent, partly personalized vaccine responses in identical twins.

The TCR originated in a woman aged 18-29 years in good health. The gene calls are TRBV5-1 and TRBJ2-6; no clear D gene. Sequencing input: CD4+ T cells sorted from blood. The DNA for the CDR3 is TGTGCCAGCAGTTTAGGGTCTGGGGCCAACGTCCTGACTTTC. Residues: CASSLGSGANVLTF.